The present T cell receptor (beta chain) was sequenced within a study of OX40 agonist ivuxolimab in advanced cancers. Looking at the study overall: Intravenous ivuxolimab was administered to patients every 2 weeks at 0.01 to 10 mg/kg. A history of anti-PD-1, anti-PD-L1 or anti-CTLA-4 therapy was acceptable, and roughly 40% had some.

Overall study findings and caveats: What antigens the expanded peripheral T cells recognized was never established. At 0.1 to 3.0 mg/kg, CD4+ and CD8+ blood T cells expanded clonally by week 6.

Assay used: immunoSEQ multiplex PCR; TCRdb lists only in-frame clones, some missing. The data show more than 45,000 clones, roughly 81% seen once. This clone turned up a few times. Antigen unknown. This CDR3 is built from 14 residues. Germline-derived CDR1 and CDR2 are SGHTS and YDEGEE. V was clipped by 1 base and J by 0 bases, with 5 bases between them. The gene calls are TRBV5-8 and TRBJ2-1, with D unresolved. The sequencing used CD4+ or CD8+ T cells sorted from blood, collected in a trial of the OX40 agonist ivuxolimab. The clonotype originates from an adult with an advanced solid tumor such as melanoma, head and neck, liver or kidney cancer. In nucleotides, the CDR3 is TGTGCCAGCAGCTTGCGCAGCTCCTACAATGAGCAGTTCTTC. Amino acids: CASSLRSSYNEQFF.